This is a list of T cell receptor beta chains from one sample in a study of shared clonotypes between healthy human individuals. Profiling relied on immunoSEQ multiplex PCR, and the TCRdb table lists in-frame clones only, not all of them. This table holds around 640,000 clones, roughly 96% found once. Sequencing used naive CD8+ T cells sorted from blood. All receptors come from a woman in her twenties or thirties in good health. Both conserved end residues are part of each CDR3. Each record gives: J gene, V gene, D gene, clone size, CDR3 protein, CDR3 DNA. The D gene is left open where the match is weak. Size is stated for part of the rows, as once, few or many counts, or as a class when the clone is expanded.

TRBJ1-4 TRBV12-5 NA NA CASGLYGLPSVGEKLFF TGTGCTAGTGGTTTGTACGGACTGCCATCGGTCGGGGAAAAACTGTTTTTT
TRBJ1-2 TRBV6-1 TRBD1 NA CASSESRTGGEFWGYTF TGTGCCAGCAGTGAAAGTAGGACAGGGGGCGAATTTTGGGGCTACACCTTC
TRBJ1-1 TRBV5-8 TRBD1 NA CASSAWTGEDTEAFF TGTGCCAGCAGCGCCTGGACAGGGGAAGACACTGAAGCTTTCTTT
TRBJ1-4 TRBV6-5 TRBD1 NA CASSRQGFNEKLFF TGTGCCAGCAGCCGACAGGGTTTTAATGAAAAACTGTTTTTT
TRBJ2-3 TRBV27 NA NA CASSPPGNGADTQYF TGTGCCAGCAGCCCCCCGGGGAATGGGGCAGATACGCAGTATTTT
TRBJ2-5 TRBV28 NA NA CASHSGGGASETQYF TGTGCCAGTCATTCTGGAGGAGGGGCGAGCGAGACCCAGTACTTC
TRBJ2-1 TRBV9 TRBD2 once CASSGSGRAYNEQFF TGTGCCAGCAGCGGCAGCGGGAGGGCTTACAATGAGCAGTTCTTC
TRBJ2-7 TRBV5-4 NA NA CASSEQRSLTYEQYF TGTGCCAGCAGCGAACAGCGGAGCCTAACCTACGAGCAGTACTTC
TRBJ2-2 TRBV28 TRBD1 NA CAVNRDSTNTGELFF TGTGCCGTTAATAGGGACAGTACGAACACCGGGGAGCTGTTTTTT
TRBJ2-7 TRBV6-6 NA NA CASSPQGHYEQYF TGTGCCAGCAGTCCCCAGGGGCACTACGAGCAGTACTTC
TRBJ2-7 TRBV2 NA NA CASSEQYF TGTGCCAGCAGCGAGCAGTACTTC
TRBJ2-1 TRBV4-2 TRBD2 NA CASSQETSRDEQFF TGTGCCAGCAGCCAAGAGACTAGCAGGGATGAGCAGTTCTTC
TRBJ2-7 TRBV7-9 NA NA CASSPTGTPSYEQYF TGTGCCAGCAGCCCCACCGGGACTCCGTCCTACGAGCAGTACTTC
TRBJ1-1 TRBV6-1 TRBD1 once CASSEVRTGQNTEAFF TGTGCCAGCAGTGAAGTGAGGACAGGGCAGAACACTGAAGCTTTCTTT
TRBJ2-5 TRBV4-1 NA NA CASSQDGEIETQYF TGCGCCAGCAGCCAAGATGGGGAGATAGAGACCCAGTACTTC
TRBJ1-2 TRBV2 NA NA CASSHTTEDYGYTF TGTGCCAGCAGCCACACCACAGAGGACTATGGCTACACCTTC
TRBJ2-5 TRBV7-3 TRBD1 NA CASSLGTGGLETQYF TGTGCCAGCAGCTTAGGGACAGGCGGCTTAGAGACCCAGTACTTC
TRBJ1-1 TRBV28 TRBD1 once CASSRTGPTEAFF TGTGCCAGCAGTCGGACAGGACCCACTGAAGCTTTCTTT
TRBJ1-6 TRBV27 TRBD1 NA CASSSTSDRVGVSYNSPLHF TGTGCCAGCAGTTCTACCTCGGACAGGGTAGGCGTATCCTATAATTCACCCCTCCACTTT
TRBJ2-3 TRBV19 NA NA CASSPQDTDTQYF TGTGCCAGTAGTCCCCAAGACACAGATACGCAGTATTTT
TRBJ1-1 TRBV11-3 NA NA CASSPPRANTEAFF TGTGCCAGCAGCCCCCCCAGAGCTAACACTGAAGCTTTCTTT
TRBJ1-2 TRBV9 NA NA CASREDTSYGYTF TGTGCCAGCAGGGAGGACACCAGCTATGGCTACACCTTC
TRBJ2-2 TRBV10-3 NA NA CAISEGWAAVTLNTGELFF TGTGCCATCAGTGAGGGATGGGCGGCAGTGACTTTAAACACCGGGGAGCTGTTTTTT
TRBJ1-4 TRBV4-1 NA NA CASSQPLPREKLFF TGCGCCAGCAGCCAACCCCTCCCCCGTGAAAAACTGTTTTTT
TRBJ2-1 TRBV6-5 NA NA CASSLTDYNEQFF TGTGCCAGCAGCTTGACGGATTACAATGAGCAGTTCTTC
TRBJ2-7 TRBV30 NA once CAWSWGLTYEQYF TGTGCCTGGAGTTGGGGACTTACCTACGAGCAGTACTTC
TRBJ2-1 TRBV5-1 TRBD2 NA CASSLTLAGVYNEQFF TGCGCCAGCAGCTTAACCCTAGCGGGAGTCTACAATGAGCAGTTCTTC
TRBJ2-6 TRBV2 NA NA CASRQGDGANVLTF TGTGCCAGCAGGCAGGGTGATGGGGCCAACGTCCTGACTTTC
TRBJ2-7 TRBV29-1 TRBD2 NA CSVEAGGPYEQYF TGCAGCGTTGAAGCGGGAGGGCCCTACGAGCAGTACTTC
TRBJ2-7 TRBV20-1 NA NA CSALRFEQYF TGCAGTGCTCTTCGGTTCGAGCAGTACTTC
TRBJ2-7 TRBV28 NA NA CASSLWASSYEQYF TGTGCCAGCAGTTTATGGGCTAGCTCCTACGAGCAGTACTTC
TRBJ2-7 TRBV13 NA once CASSLRAYEQYF TGTGCCAGCAGCTTACGCGCCTACGAGCAGTACTTC
TRBJ2-1 TRBV15 TRBD2 NA CATSREKREGPYNEQFF TGTGCCACCAGCAGAGAGAAGCGGGAGGGCCCCTACAATGAGCAGTTCTTC